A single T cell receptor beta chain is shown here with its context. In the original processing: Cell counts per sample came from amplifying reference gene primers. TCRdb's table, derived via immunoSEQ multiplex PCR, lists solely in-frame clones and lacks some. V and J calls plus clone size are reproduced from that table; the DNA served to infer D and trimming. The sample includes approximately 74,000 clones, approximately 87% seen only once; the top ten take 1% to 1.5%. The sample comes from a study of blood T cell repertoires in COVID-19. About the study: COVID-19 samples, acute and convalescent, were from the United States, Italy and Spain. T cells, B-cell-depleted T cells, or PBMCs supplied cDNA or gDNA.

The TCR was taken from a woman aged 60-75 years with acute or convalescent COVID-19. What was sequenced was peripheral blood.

The CDR3 coding sequence is TGTGCCAGCAGCTTCCAAGCGGGAGTACGTAATGAGCAGTTCTTC. Translating it yields CASSFQAGVRNEQFF. The V call is TRBV7-2, the J call TRBJ2-1; 8 nucleotides line up with TRBD2. With 3 bases clipped from V and 7 bases from J, the junction kept 8 bases outside the gene matches. Germline loops: CDR1 SGHTA, CDR2 FQGNSA. CDR3 length equals 15 residues. The full variable domain, its missing parts supplied by reference TRBV7-2 and TRBJ2-1, is GAGVSQSPSNKVTEKGKDVELRCDPISGHTALYWYRQSLGQGLEFLIYFQGNSAPDKSGLPSDRFSAERTGGSVSTLTIQRTQQEDSAVYLCASSFQAGVRNEQFFGPGTRLTVL.